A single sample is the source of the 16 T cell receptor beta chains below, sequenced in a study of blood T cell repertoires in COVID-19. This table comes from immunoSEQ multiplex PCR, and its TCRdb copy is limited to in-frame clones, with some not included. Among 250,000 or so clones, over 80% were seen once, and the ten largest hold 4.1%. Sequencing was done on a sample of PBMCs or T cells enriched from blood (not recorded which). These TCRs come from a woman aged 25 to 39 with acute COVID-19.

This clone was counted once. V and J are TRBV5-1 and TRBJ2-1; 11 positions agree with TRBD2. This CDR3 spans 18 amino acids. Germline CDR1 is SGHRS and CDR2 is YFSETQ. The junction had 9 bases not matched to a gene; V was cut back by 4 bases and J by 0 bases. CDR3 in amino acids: CASSPIAGGTSSYNEQFF. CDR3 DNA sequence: TGCGCCAGCAGCCCCATAGCGGGAGGGACGAGCTCCTACAATGAGCAGTTCTTC.

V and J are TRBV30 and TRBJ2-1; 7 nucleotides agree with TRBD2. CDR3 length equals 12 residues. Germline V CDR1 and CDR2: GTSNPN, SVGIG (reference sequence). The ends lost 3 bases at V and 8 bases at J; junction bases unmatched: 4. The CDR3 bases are TGTGCCTGGAGCCTACTAGCGCATGAGCAGTTCTTC. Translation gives CAWSLLAHEQFF.

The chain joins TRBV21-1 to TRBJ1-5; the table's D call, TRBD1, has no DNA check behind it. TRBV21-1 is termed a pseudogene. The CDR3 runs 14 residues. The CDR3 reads CASSDQGSNQPQHF. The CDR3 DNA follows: TGTGCCAGCAGCGACCAGGGGAGCAATCAGCCCCAGCATTTT.

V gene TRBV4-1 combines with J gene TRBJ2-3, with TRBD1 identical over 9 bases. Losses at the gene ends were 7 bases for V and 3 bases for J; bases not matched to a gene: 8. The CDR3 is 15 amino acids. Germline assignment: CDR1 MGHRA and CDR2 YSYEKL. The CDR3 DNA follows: TGCGCCAGCAACCCCCGGACAGGGGTAACAGATACGCAGTATTTT. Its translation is CASNPRTGVTDTQYF.

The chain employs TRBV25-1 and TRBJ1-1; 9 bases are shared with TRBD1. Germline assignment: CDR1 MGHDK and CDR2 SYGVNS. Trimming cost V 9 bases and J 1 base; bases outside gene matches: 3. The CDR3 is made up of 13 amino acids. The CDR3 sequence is CASDRGGNTEAFF. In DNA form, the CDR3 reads TGTGCCAGTGACAGGGGGGGGAACACTGAAGCTTTCTTT.

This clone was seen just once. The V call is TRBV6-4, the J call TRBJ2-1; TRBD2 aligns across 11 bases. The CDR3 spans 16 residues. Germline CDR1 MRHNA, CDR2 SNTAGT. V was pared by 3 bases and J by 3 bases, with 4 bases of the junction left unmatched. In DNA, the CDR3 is TGTGCCAGCAGTGAGACTAGCGGGATCTACTACAATGAGCAGTTCTTC. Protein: CASSETSGIYYNEQFF.

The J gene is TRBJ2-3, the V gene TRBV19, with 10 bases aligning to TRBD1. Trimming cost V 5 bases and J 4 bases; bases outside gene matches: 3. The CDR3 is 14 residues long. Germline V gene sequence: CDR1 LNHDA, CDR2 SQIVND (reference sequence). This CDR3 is CASSLTGGADTQYF. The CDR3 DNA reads TGTGCCAGTAGTCTGACAGGGGGCGCAGATACGCAGTATTTT.

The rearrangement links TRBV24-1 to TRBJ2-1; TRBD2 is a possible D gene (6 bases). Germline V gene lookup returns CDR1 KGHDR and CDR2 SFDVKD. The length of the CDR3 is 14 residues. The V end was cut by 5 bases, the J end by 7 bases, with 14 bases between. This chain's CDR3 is CATSGPGVLNEQFF. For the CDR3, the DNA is TGTGCCACCAGTGGCCCGGGAGTCTTGAATGAGCAGTTCTTC.

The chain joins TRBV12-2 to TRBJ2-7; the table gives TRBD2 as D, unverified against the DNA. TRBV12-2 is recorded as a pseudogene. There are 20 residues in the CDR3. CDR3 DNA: TGTGCAAGTCGCTTCGAAGGATGTCTGGCTAGCGGGCCAGATACCTACGAGCAGTACTTC. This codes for CASRFEGCLASGPDTYEQYF.

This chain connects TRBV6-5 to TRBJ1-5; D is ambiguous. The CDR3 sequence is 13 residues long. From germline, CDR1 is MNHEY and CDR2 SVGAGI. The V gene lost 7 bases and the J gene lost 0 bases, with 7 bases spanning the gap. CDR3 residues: CASTQYSNQPQHF. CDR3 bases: TGTGCCAGCACCCAGTATAGCAATCAGCCCCAGCATTTT.

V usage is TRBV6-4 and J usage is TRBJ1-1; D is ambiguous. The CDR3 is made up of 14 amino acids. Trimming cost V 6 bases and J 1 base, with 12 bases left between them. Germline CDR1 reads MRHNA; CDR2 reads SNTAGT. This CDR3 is CASRPGNANTEAFF. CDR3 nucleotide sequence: TGTGCCAGCAGGCCCGGGAACGCGAACACTGAAGCTTTCTTT.

The CDR3 is CASSIPLAAVGSGELFF. The DNA of the CDR3 is TGTGCCAGTAGTATCCCACTAGCGGCAGTGGGTTCCGGGGAGCTGTTTTTT. The chain combines TRBV19 with TRBJ2-2, with 8 positions matching TRBD2. CDR3 length: 17 amino acids. The V and J ends lost 3 bases and 6 bases, in that order; junction bases with no gene match: 12. Germline V gene lookup returns CDR1 LNHDA and CDR2 SQIVND (reference sequence).

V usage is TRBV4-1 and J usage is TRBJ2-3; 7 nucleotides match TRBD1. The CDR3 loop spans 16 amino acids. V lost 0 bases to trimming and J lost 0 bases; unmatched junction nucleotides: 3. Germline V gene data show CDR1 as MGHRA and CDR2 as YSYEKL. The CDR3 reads CASSQEGGTSTDTQYF. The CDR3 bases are TGCGCCAGCAGCCAAGAAGGGGGCACTAGCACAGATACGCAGTATTTT.

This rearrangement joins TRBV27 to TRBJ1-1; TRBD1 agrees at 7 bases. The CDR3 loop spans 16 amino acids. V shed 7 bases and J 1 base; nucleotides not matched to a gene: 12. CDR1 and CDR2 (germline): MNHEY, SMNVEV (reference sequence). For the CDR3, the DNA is TGTGCCAGCAAATCCCCACAGGGGAAGGGGAACACTGAAGCTTTCTTT. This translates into CASKSPQGKGNTEAFF.

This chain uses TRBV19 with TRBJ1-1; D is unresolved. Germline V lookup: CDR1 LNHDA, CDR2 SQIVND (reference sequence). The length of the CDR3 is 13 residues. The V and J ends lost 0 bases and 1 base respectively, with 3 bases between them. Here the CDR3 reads CASSIDRNTEAFF. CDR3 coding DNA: TGTGCCAGTAGTATAGACAGGAACACTGAAGCTTTCTTT.

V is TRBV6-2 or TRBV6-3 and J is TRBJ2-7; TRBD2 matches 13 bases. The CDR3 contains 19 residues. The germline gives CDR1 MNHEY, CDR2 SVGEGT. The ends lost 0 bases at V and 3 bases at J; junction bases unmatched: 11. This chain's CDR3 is CASSYSTVRTSGSIYEQYF. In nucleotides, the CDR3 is TGTGCCAGCAGTTACTCGACGGTCCGGACTAGCGGGAGTATCTACGAGCAGTACTTC.